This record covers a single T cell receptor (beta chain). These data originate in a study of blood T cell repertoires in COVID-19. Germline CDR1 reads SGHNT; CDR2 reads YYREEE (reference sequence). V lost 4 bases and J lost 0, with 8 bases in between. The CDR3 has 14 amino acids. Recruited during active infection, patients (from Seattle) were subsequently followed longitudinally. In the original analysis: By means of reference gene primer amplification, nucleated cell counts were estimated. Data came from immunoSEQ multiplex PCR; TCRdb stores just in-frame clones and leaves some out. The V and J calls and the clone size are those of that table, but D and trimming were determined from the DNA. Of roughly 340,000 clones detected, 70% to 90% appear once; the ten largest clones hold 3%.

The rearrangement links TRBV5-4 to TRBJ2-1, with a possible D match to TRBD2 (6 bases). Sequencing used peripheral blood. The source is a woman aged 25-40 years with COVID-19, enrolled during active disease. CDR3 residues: CASSAGSSYNEQFF. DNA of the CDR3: TGTGCCAGCAGCGCGGGGAGCTCCTACAATGAGCAGTTCTTC.